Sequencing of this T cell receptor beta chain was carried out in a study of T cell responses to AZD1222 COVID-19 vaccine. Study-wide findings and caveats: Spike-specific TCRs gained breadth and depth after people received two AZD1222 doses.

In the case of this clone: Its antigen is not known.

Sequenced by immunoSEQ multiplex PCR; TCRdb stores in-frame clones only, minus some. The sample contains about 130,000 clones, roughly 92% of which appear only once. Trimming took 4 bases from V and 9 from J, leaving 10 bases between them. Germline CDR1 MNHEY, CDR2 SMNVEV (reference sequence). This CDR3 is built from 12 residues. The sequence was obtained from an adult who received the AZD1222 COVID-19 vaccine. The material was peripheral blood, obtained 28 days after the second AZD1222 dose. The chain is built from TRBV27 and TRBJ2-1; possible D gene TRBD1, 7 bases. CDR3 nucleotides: TGTGCCAGCAGTTCGCAGGGGGGTGAGCAGTTCTTC. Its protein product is CASSSQGGEQFF.